This entry lists 17 T cell receptor beta chains sequenced from one sample in a study of blood T cell repertoires in COVID-19. Clones were sequenced by immunoSEQ multiplex PCR, and TCRdb holds only the in-frame ones, with some missing. The sample lists 50,000 to 80,000 clones, around nine tenths occurring once. The specimen was peripheral blood. The receptors stem from a man aged 60 to 75 with acute or convalescent COVID-19.

V gene TRBV6-5 combines with J gene TRBJ1-1, with TRBD1 as a possible D gene (5 bases). Germline V gene lookup returns CDR1 MNHEY and CDR2 SVGAGI. Trimming left V 6 bases short and J 3 bases short, with 11 bases between. The CDR3 length is 13 residues. The CDR3 DNA is TGTGCCAGCAGCTCACAGGTATACACTGAAGCTTTCTTT. Its translation: CASSSQVYTEAFF.

The J gene is TRBJ1-1, the V gene TRBV19, with 10 bases matching TRBD1. The germline V gene encodes CDR1 LNHDA and CDR2 SQIVND (reference sequence). Trimming cost V 1 base and J 5 bases; bases outside gene matches: 7. The CDR3 is made up of 16 amino acids. The CDR3 sequence is CASSIAPGQGWTEAFF. The CDR3 DNA reads as TGTGCCAGTAGTATAGCCCCGGGACAGGGGTGGACTGAAGCTTTCTTT.

The gene calls are TRBV6-7 and TRBJ1-5; D ambiguous. TRBV6-7 is designated an ORF whose function remains uncertain. Deletions cut 2 bases from V and 1 base from J, with 15 bases between. The CDR3 sequence is 17 residues long. DNA of the CDR3: TGTGCCAGCAGTTACGTAGAGCCCGGAGAGAGCAATCAGCCCCAGCATTTT. Its translation is CASSYVEPGESNQPQHF.

CDR3 residues: CASSYNRGSNQPQHF. The CDR3 DNA follows: TGTGCCAGCAGTTACAACAGGGGGAGCAATCAGCCCCAGCATTTT. The V gene is TRBV2, the J gene TRBJ1-5, with 8 positions matching TRBD1. Germline V gene lookup returns CDR1 SNHLY and CDR2 FYNNEI. The CDR3 length is 15 residues. V shed 5 bases and J 1 base; nucleotides not matched to a gene: 4.

V usage is TRBV9 and J usage is TRBJ1-6; 7 bases match TRBD1. In germline, CDR1 is SGDLS, CDR2 YYNGEE. The CDR3 has 15 residues. J lost 7 bases, V lost 0 bases, and 4 bases had no gene match. The CDR3, as DNA: TGTGCCAGCAGCGTAGGCACAGGGGTCAATTCACCCCTCCACTTT. Its translation is CASSVGTGVNSPLHF.

This chain uses TRBV2 with TRBJ1-2; 9 bases match TRBD1. Trimming cost V 0 bases and J 8 bases; bases outside gene matches: 13. CDR3 length: 17 residues. Germline CDR1 and CDR2: SNHLY and FYNNEI. The CDR3 is CASSEALPGQGREGYTF. CDR3 coding DNA: TGTGCCAGCAGTGAAGCGCTACCGGGACAGGGTCGAGAAGGCTACACCTTC.

The V gene is TRBV29-1, the J gene TRBJ2-6; D uncertain. The germline CDR1 and CDR2 sequences are SQVTM and ANQGSEA. Between the trimmed V and J ends, which lost 4 bases and 0 bases, there was a span of 10 bases. The CDR3 is 15 amino acids. The CDR3 coding sequence is TGCAGCGTTGGTAGTGCCGCCTCTGGGGCCAACGTCCTGACTTTC. It encodes CSVGSAASGANVLTF.

The rearrangement joins TRBV7-9 to TRBJ2-1; 10 positions match TRBD2. Germline trimming cut 2 bases from V and 10 bases from J; bases unmatched to any gene: 11. This CDR3 contains 16 residues. Germline CDR1 SEHNR, CDR2 FQNEAQ (reference sequence). CDR3 coding DNA: TGTGCCAGCAGCTTATCCGGGACTAGCGATCCACAGGAGCAGTTCTTC. It translates to CASSLSGTSDPQEQFF. Together with reference TRBV7-9 and TRBJ2-1, the CDR3 gives the full variable domain: DTGVSQNPRHKITKRGQNVTFRCDPISEHNRLYWYRQTLGQGPEFLTYFQNEAQLEKSRLLSDRFSAERPKGSFSTLEIQRTEQGDSAMYLCASSLSGTSDPQEQFFGPGTRLTVL.

V usage is TRBV6-5 and J usage is TRBJ1-1; maybe TRBD1 (5 bases). The CDR3 has 16 residues. Looked up from germline, CDR1 is MNHEY and CDR2 is SVGAGI. V was trimmed by 0 bases and J by 2 bases, leaving 13 bases between them. The CDR3 nucleotides are TGTGCCAGCAGTTACTCGATAATCGGGGGTAACACTGAAGCTTTCTTT. It translates to CASSYSIIGGNTEAFF.

The rearrangement uses TRBV5-6 and TRBJ1-2, with TRBD1 as a possible D gene (5 bases). CDR1 and CDR2 from the germline V gene are SGHDT and YYEEEE. V was pared by 1 base and J by 4 bases, with 11 bases between. CDR3 length: 14 amino acids. The CDR3 is CASSLTGGSYGYTF. The CDR3 DNA reads as TGTGCCAGCAGCTTGACGGGGGGGAGCTATGGCTACACCTTC. Complete variable domain (other parts from reference TRBV5-6 and TRBJ1-2): DAGVTQSPTHLIKTRGQQVTLRCSPKSGHDTVSWYQQALGQGPQFIFQYYEEEERQRGNFPDRFSGHQFPNYSSELNVNALLLGDSALYLCASSLTGGSYGYTFGSGTRLTVV.

J is TRBJ2-2 and V is TRBV9; the match to TRBD2 covers 7 bases. Germline assignment: CDR1 SGDLS and CDR2 YYNGEE. V was clipped by 7 bases and J by 4 bases; unmatched bases: 4. The CDR3 contains 13 residues. The CDR3 region has the DNA TGTGCCAGCGAGCGGGGAGGCACCGGGGAGCTGTTTTTT. Residues: CASERGGTGELFF.

The J gene is TRBJ1-6, the V gene TRBV19; 7 nucleotides agree with TRBD1. The length of the CDR3 is 12 residues. J lost 18 bases, V lost 5 bases, and 10 bases had no gene match. Per the germline V gene, CDR1 is LNHDA and CDR2 is SQIVND (reference sequence). Written as DNA, the CDR3 is TGTGCCAGTAGTGCCCGAACAGGGGTATGCCACTTT. Protein: CASSARTGVCHF.

The chain is built from TRBV19 and TRBJ1-3; TRBD1 agrees at 7 bases. CDR1 and CDR2 from the germline V gene are LNHDA and SQIVND (reference sequence). The CDR3 length is 17 residues. Trimming took 5 bases from V and 2 from J; bases not matched to a gene: 12. CDR3 nucleotides: TGTGCCAGTAGTCCCCGACAGGGATCCCCCACTGGAAACACCATATATTTT. It specifies CASSPRQGSPTGNTIYF.

In regard to this clone: The sample contains more than one DNA sequence encoding this CDR3. The rearrangement uses TRBV5-6 and TRBJ2-7; D is unresolved. The CDR3 length is 11 residues. CDR1 and CDR2 from the germline V gene are SGHDT and YYEEEE. Deletions cut 4 bases from V and 1 base from J, with 3 bases between. CDR3 region: CASSTSYEQYF. The CDR3 nucleotides are TGTGCCAGCAGCACTTCCTACGAGCAGTACTTC.

V and J are TRBV3-1 (or the pseudogene TRBV3-2) and TRBJ2-1; 10 bases map to TRBD2. The CDR3 is made up of 16 amino acids. Per the germline V gene, CDR1 is LGHDT and CDR2 is YNNKEL (reference sequence). V shed 3 bases, J shed 4 bases, and the junction held 6 bases outside the gene matches. The CDR3 bases are TGTGCCAGCAGCCAGCGACTAGCGGGCACGTACAATGAGCAGTTCTTC. It is translated as CASSQRLAGTYNEQFF.

This chain joins TRBV6-5 and TRBJ2-1; TRBD2 matches 9 bases. Per the germline V gene, CDR1 is MNHEY and CDR2 is SVGAGI. The CDR3 is 15 amino acids. J was trimmed by 9 bases and V by 6 bases; bases with no gene match: 12. The CDR3 DNA reads as TGTGCCAGCAGCAGCCTCGAGCGGGGGGAGGGTGAGCAGTTCTTC. As protein: CASSSLERGEGEQFF.

V is TRBV18 and J is TRBJ1-2; 7 positions agree with TRBD1. This CDR3 contains 16 residues. With 6 bases clipped from V and 4 bases from J, the junction kept 14 bases outside the gene matches. Germline values: CDR1 KGHSH, CDR2 LQKENI. CDR3 bases: TGTGCCAGCTCCCTGAATCAAGGGGGCGACTCCTATGGCTACACCTTC. Translated, it gives CASSLNQGGDSYGYTF.